This entry lists 25 T cell receptor beta chains sequenced from one sample in a study of cytomegalovirus exposure and HLA in healthy donors. Primers for the PCR totalled 60 Vbeta and 13 Jbeta. Some clones are missing from TCRdb's copy, which holds only in-frame ones; the method was immunoSEQ multiplex PCR. The table includes under 200,000 clones, roughly 84% detected once. The source material was PBMCs. The receptor source for this set is a man between 25 and 39 years old in good health and CMV-seropositive.

The V call is TRBV7-9, the J call TRBJ2-3, with a tentative D call TRBD2 (6 bases). Germline V lookup: CDR1 SEHNR, CDR2 FQNEAQ (reference sequence). The CDR3 contains 12 residues. Trimming removed 5 bases at V and 6 bases at J, with 9 bases between. CDR3 DNA sequence: TGTGCCAGCAGCCCTGGGGGGGATACGCAGTATTTT. This gives the protein CASSPGGDTQYF.

This chain joins TRBV5-5 and TRBJ2-1; 11 nucleotides line up with TRBD2. This CDR3 has 16 amino acids. The germline V gene encodes CDR1 SGHKS and CDR2 YYEKEE (reference sequence). Losses at the gene ends were 5 bases for V and 3 bases for J; bases not matched to a gene: 7. In DNA, the CDR3 is TGTGCCAGCAGTTCCCCTACTAGCGGGAGCTACAATGAGCAGTTCTTC. Encoded protein: CASSSPTSGSYNEQFF.

The J gene is TRBJ1-1, the V gene TRBV4-1, with D maybe TRBD1 (5 bases). This CDR3 contains 13 residues. V gave up 4 bases and J gave up 6 bases, with 12 bases separating them. The V gene's germline CDR1 is MGHRA and CDR2 YSYEKL. CDR3 coding DNA: TGCGCCAGCAGCCGGCAGGGAAGCCCTGAAGCTTTCTTT. Encoded protein: CASSRQGSPEAFF.

This chain connects TRBV5-1 to TRBJ2-1, with 11 bases identical to TRBD2. The CDR3 consists of 14 residues. V gave up 5 bases and J gave up 5 bases; unmatched junction bases: 3. Germline CDR1 is SGHRS and CDR2 is YFSETQ. The CDR3, as DNA: TGCGCCAGCAGATTACTAGCGGGGGACAATGAGCAGTTCTTC. This gives the protein CASRLLAGDNEQFF.

This rearrangement joins TRBV4-1 to TRBJ1-2; D remains ambiguous. Germline V gives CDR1 MGHRA, CDR2 YSYEKL. CDR3 length: 15 amino acids. Trimming shortened V by 1 base and J by 3 bases, and 12 bases separated the two germline ends. CDR3 amino acids: CASSQVGGDHYGYTF. CDR3 coding DNA: TGCGCCAGCAGCCAAGTCGGCGGGGATCACTATGGCTACACCTTC.

The chain joins TRBV6-5 to TRBJ1-2, with 7 bases lining up with TRBD1. The CDR3 spans 15 residues. Unmatched junction bases numbered 9, after V lost 6 bases and J lost 2 bases. CDR1 MNHEY and CDR2 SVGAGI come from the germline V gene. The CDR3: CASSLGQTENYGYTF. The CDR3 DNA follows: TGTGCCAGCAGCCTGGGACAGACTGAAAACTATGGCTACACCTTC.

This clone came up a few times. This chain connects TRBV6-1 to TRBJ1-5, with D uncertain. CDR1 MNHNS and CDR2 SASEGT come from the germline V gene. The CDR3 contains 15 residues. Trimming stripped 6 bases from V and 1 base from J, with 13 bases between. CDR3 nucleotide sequence: TGTGCCAGCAGGGGCGGACTGTCGAGCAATCAGCCCCAGCATTTT. This translates into CASRGGLSSNQPQHF.

This clone was observed a few times. V and J are TRBV4-1 and TRBJ2-1; D is uncertain. Looked up from germline, CDR1 is MGHRA and CDR2 is YSYEKL. V shed 4 bases and J shed 4 bases, with 11 bases lying between them. The CDR3 has 14 residues. The chain's CDR3 is CASSPSPGYNEQFF. CDR3 DNA: TGCGCCAGCAGCCCATCCCCGGGTTACAATGAGCAGTTCTTC.

The chain couples TRBV19 to TRBJ1-2; possibly TRBD1 for D (6 bases). The CDR3 length is 16 residues. Germline lookup yields CDR1 LNHDA and CDR2 SQIVND (reference sequence). V gave up 3 bases and J gave up 1 base, with 15 bases separating them. CDR3 DNA sequence: TGTGCCAGTAGTATTGAGCGGGGGGCTCATAACTATGGCTACACCTTC. This encodes CASSIERGAHNYGYTF.

This clone was observed a few times. The gene calls are TRBV4-3 and TRBJ2-7; TRBD1 matches 8 bases. This CDR3 is 17 amino acids long. The V and J ends lost 0 bases and 7 bases, in that order; junction bases with no gene match: 14. Per germline, CDR1 LGHNA and CDR2 YSLEER. The CDR3: CASSQEAGRTGSGEQYF. CDR3 in DNA: TGCGCCAGCAGCCAAGAAGCCGGCCGGACAGGGTCGGGAGAGCAGTACTTC.

A word on this clone: The junction differs from germline at one of its ends, possibly a read error. The chain carries TRBV7-9 and TRBJ2-7, with D possibly being TRBD1 (6 bases). The CDR3 is 15 residues long. Germline loops: CDR1 SEHNR, CDR2 FQNEAQ (reference sequence). CDR3 loop: CSSSLQGKNAYEQYF. CDR3 sequence (DNA): TGTTCCAGCAGCTTACAGGGAAAAAACGCCTACGAGCAGTACTTC.

The table lists this clone with a few counts. This rearrangement joins TRBV4-2 to TRBJ2-5; 13 bases are a match to TRBD2. V was clipped by 1 base and J by 7 bases; unmatched bases: 6. The CDR3 contains 16 residues. CDR1 is LGHNA, CDR2 YNFKEQ, per germline. The CDR3 sequence: CASSQGGTSGKGTQYF. The CDR3 nucleotides are TGTGCCAGCAGCCAAGGCGGGACTAGCGGGAAAGGGACCCAGTACTTC.

The sample holds one count of this clone. This chain connects TRBV2 to TRBJ2-2; perhaps TRBD2 as D (5 bases). The CDR3 sequence is 13 residues long. The V gene's germline CDR1 is SNHLY and CDR2 FYNNEI. With 6 bases removed from V and 2 bases from J, the gap between germline ends came to 7 bases. Written as DNA, the CDR3 is TGTGCCAGCAGACTAGTAAACACCGGGGAGCTGTTTTTT. It codes for CASRLVNTGELFF.

The rearrangement joins TRBV19 to TRBJ2-4; TRBD2 aligns across 7 bases. V lost 4 bases and J lost 0; bases outside the gene matches: 6. The germline gives CDR1 LNHDA, CDR2 SQIVND (reference sequence). The CDR3 extends over 16 amino acids. The CDR3 DNA is TGTGCCAGTAGTAGCAGCGGGAAAACAGCCAAAAACATTCAGTACTTC. Residues: CASSSSGKTAKNIQYF.

The V and J genes are TRBV19 and TRBJ2-3; 7 nucleotides line up with TRBD2. The junction had 11 bases not matched to a gene; V was cut back by 6 bases and J by 5 bases. The CDR3 contains 15 residues. CDR1 LNHDA and CDR2 SQIVND come from the germline V gene (reference sequence). The DNA for the CDR3 is TGTGCCAGTAGCCTTTATACGGGGGGAAGAGATACGCAGTATTTT. The encoded protein is CASSLYTGGRDTQYF.

The V call is TRBV27, the J call TRBJ2-1, with 10 bases that match TRBD2. The V segment lost 6 bases and the J segment 4 bases; nucleotides outside the gene matches: 9. The germline gives CDR1 MNHEY, CDR2 SMNVEV (reference sequence). This CDR3 has 16 residues. The CDR3 region is CASSSHTSGIYNEQFF. The CDR3 nucleotides are TGTGCCAGCAGCTCTCACACTAGCGGGATTTACAATGAGCAGTTCTTC.

The chain links TRBV5-6 to TRBJ2-2, with 12 bases identical to TRBD2. Trimming removed 0 bases from V and 6 bases from J; junction bases left unmatched: 12. From germline, CDR1 is SGHDT and CDR2 YYEEEE. This CDR3 region has 19 residues. This CDR3 reads CASSLGQGPGLAGPGELFF. CDR3 DNA: TGTGCCAGCAGCTTGGGACAGGGACCGGGACTAGCGGGCCCCGGGGAGCTGTTTTTT.

V is TRBV7-3 and J is TRBJ2-1; possibly TRBD2 for D (6 bases). Germline V gives CDR1 SGHTA, CDR2 FQGTGA. V was shortened by 1 base and J by 3 bases, with 10 bases between the two germline ends. The CDR3 has 15 residues. The CDR3 protein is CASSLRGDLYNEQFF. CDR3 in DNA: TGTGCCAGCAGCTTAAGGGGGGACCTCTACAATGAGCAGTTCTTC.

The J gene is TRBJ2-1, the V gene TRBV29-1; D possibly corresponds to TRBD2 (7 bases). Germline V lookup: CDR1 SQVTM, CDR2 ANQGSEA. CDR3 length equals 12 residues. V dropped 6 bases and J dropped 4 bases, with 10 bases sitting between them. CDR3 sequence reads: CSVAGTYNEQFF. In DNA, the CDR3 is TGCAGCGTAGCGGGGACATACAATGAGCAGTTCTTC.

The chain carries TRBV2 and TRBJ1-2; 10 bases map to TRBD1. The V segment lost 8 bases and the J segment 2 bases; nucleotides outside the gene matches: 14. Looked up from germline, CDR1 is SNHLY and CDR2 is FYNNEI. The CDR3 spans 17 residues. In nucleotides, the CDR3 is TGTGCCAGCGAAAAACGGGACAGGGGTGTTGCGAACTATGGCTACACCTTC. Its protein product is CASEKRDRGVANYGYTF.

The chain joins TRBV11-3 to TRBJ1-4; no firm D call. Germline V CDR1 and CDR2: SGHNT, YENEEA. The V end lost 2 bases, the J end lost 8 bases, and 15 bases lay between the germline ends. The CDR3 runs 15 residues. The CDR3 DNA sequence: TGTGCCAGCAGCTTATTAGGACTTCGAGACGAAAAACTGTTTTTT. Its protein is CASSLLGLRDEKLFF.

This clone showed up just a few times. J is TRBJ2-2 and V is TRBV5-1; 9 bases match TRBD2. Losses at the gene ends were 1 base for V and 3 bases for J; bases not matched to a gene: 1. The CDR3 is 15 amino acids. In germline, CDR1 is SGHRS, CDR2 YFSETQ. CDR3 residues: CASSLRTSDTGELFF. The CDR3, as DNA: TGCGCCAGCAGCTTGCGGACTAGCGACACCGGGGAGCTGTTTTTT.

CDR3 in DNA: TGCGCCAGCAGCTTGGACGGTTCCGGGCAGCCCCAGCATTTT. It is translated as CASSLDGSGQPQHF. The chain carries TRBV5-1 and TRBJ1-5; the D is unclear. This CDR3 contains 14 residues. The germline V gene encodes CDR1 SGHRS and CDR2 YFSETQ. The V and J ends lost 0 bases and 7 bases respectively, with 11 bases between them.

This chain connects TRBV28 to TRBJ2-6, with TRBD1 matching over 9 bases. From germline, CDR1 is MDHEN and CDR2 SYDVKM. Trimming at V came to 8 bases and at J to 0 bases, leaving 11 bases not matched to a gene. This CDR3 spans 18 amino acids. CDR3 residues: CASGSPGQGYSGANVLTF. For the CDR3, the DNA is TGTGCCAGCGGTTCGCCCGGACAGGGGTACTCTGGGGCCAACGTCCTGACTTTC.

The V and J genes are TRBV2 and TRBJ2-1; TRBD2 matches 10 bases. The CDR3 loop spans 14 amino acids. Looked up from germline, CDR1 is SNHLY and CDR2 is FYNNEI. The J segment lost 7 bases and the V segment lost 8 bases, leaving 8 bases of the junction unmatched. The CDR3 spells CASQEREGRNEQFF. CDR3 nucleotide sequence: TGTGCCAGCCAAGAGCGGGAGGGCCGGAATGAGCAGTTCTTC.